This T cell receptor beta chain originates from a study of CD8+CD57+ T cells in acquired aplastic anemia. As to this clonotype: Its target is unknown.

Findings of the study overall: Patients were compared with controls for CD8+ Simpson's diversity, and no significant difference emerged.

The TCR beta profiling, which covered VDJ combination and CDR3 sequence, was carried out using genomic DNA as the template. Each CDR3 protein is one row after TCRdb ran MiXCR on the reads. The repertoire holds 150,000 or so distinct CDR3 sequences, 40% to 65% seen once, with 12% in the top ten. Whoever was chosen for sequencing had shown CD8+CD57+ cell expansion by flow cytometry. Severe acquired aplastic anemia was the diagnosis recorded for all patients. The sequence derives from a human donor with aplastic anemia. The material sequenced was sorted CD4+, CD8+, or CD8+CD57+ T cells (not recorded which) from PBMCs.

The DNA of the CDR3 is TGCGCCAGCAGCCGGGACGGAGGCACCATATATTTT. This encodes CASSRDGGTIYF. The V and J genes are TRBV5-1 and TRBJ1-3; maybe TRBD1 (5 bases). CDR1 and CDR2 from the germline V gene are SGHRS and YFSETQ. The CDR3 totals 12 residues. V was trimmed by 4 bases and J by 9 bases, leaving 11 bases between them.